Following are 29 T cell receptor beta chains from one sample sequenced in a study of cytomegalovirus exposure and HLA in healthy donors. The assay was immunoSEQ multiplex PCR, and TCRdb's table has in-frame clones only and misses some. The profile shows under 140,000 clones, roughly 89% of them singletons. Sequenced material: PBMCs. These receptors were taken from a young woman in good health and CMV-seronegative.

The rearrangement uses TRBV30 and TRBJ1-1, with 8 nucleotides matching TRBD1. The CDR3 is 14 amino acids. After removal of 4 bases from V and 1 base from J, the junction contained 5 bases not matched to a gene. From germline, CDR1 is GTSNPN and CDR2 SVGIG (reference sequence). The CDR3 DNA is TGTGCCTGGATTTCCGGGACAGGGAACACTGAAGCTTTCTTT. Its protein is CAWISGTGNTEAFF.

The chain couples TRBV13 to TRBJ1-3; D is ambiguous. The CDR3 is made up of 14 amino acids. Deletions cut 2 bases from V and 2 bases from J, with 7 bases between. Per the germline V gene, CDR1 is PRHDT and CDR2 is FYEKMQ (reference sequence). This CDR3 is CASSLTSTGNTIYF. For the CDR3, the DNA is TGTGCCAGCAGCTTAACTTCAACTGGAAACACCATATATTTT.

The V and J genes are TRBV27 and TRBJ2-1, with 7 bases lining up with TRBD2. V lost 5 bases to trimming and J lost 7 bases; unmatched junction nucleotides: 17. This CDR3 is built from 17 residues. Looked up from germline, CDR1 is MNHEY and CDR2 is SMNVEV (reference sequence). CDR3 amino acids: CASSPLAWRETRNEQFF. CDR3 DNA sequence: TGTGCCAGCAGTCCCCTAGCGTGGCGGGAGACGAGGAATGAGCAGTTCTTC.

The DNA of the CDR3 is TGTGCCAGCAGTGAAAATTCGGCTAGCGGGAATTATTACAATGAGCAGTTCTTC. The encoded protein is CASSENSASGNYYNEQFF. The J gene is TRBJ2-1, the V gene TRBV2, with 9 bases fitting TRBD2. Germline V gene sequence: CDR1 SNHLY, CDR2 FYNNEI. V shed 2 bases, J shed 4 bases, and the junction held 12 bases outside the gene matches. The CDR3 extends over 18 amino acids.

The chain carries TRBV12-5 and TRBJ1-5; D call uncertain. V was shortened by 5 bases and J by 4 bases, with 15 bases between the two germline ends. Per germline, CDR1 LGHNT and CDR2 FRNRAP. The CDR3 sequence is 15 residues long. CDR3 residues: CASGNQNKKNQPQHF. DNA for the CDR3: TGTGCTAGTGGTAACCAGAATAAGAAGAATCAGCCCCAGCATTTT. The full variable domain, its missing parts supplied by reference TRBV12-5 and TRBJ1-5, is DARVTQTPRHKVTEMGQEVTMRCQPILGHNTVFWYRQTMMQGLELLAYFRNRAPLDDSGMPKDRFSAEMPDATLATLKIQPSEPRDSAVYFCASGNQNKKNQPQHFGDGTRLSIL.

The chain recombines TRBV30 with TRBJ1-5, with D unclear. V dropped 1 base and J dropped 6 bases, with 10 bases sitting between them. Germline CDR1 reads GTSNPN; CDR2 reads SVGIG (reference sequence). This CDR3 is 13 amino acids long. CDR3 region: CAWSAEGPQPQHF. The CDR3 bases are TGTGCCTGGAGTGCCGAGGGTCCTCAGCCCCAGCATTTT.

This clone appeared a single time. V is TRBV29-1 and J is TRBJ2-7, with TRBD1 matching 10 bases. The CDR3 consists of 14 residues. V lost 4 bases, J lost 7 bases, and 10 bases stayed unmatched. Germline CDR1 and CDR2: SQVTM and ANQGSEA. This chain's CDR3 is CSVAPSGQGWEQYF. The CDR3 region has the DNA TGCAGCGTTGCACCATCGGGACAGGGGTGGGAGCAGTACTTC.

J is TRBJ1-6 and V is TRBV5-6; TRBD1 is a possible D gene (6 bases). The CDR3 extends over 13 amino acids. V was clipped by 0 bases and J by 9 bases, with 7 bases between them. CDR1 is SGHDT and CDR2 is YYEEEE in the germline V gene. The CDR3: CASSLDRASPLHF. The CDR3 DNA is TGTGCCAGCAGCTTGGACAGGGCTTCACCCCTCCACTTT.

The V gene is TRBV5-1, the J gene TRBJ2-1; D may be TRBD2 (6 bases). V lost 0 bases to trimming and J lost 4 bases, with 8 bases between them. Germline V lookup: CDR1 SGHRS, CDR2 YFSETQ. This CDR3 region has 14 residues. In DNA, the CDR3 is TGCGCCAGCAGCTTGGAACTAGCATACAATGAGCAGTTCTTC. As protein: CASSLELAYNEQFF.

The sample holds one count of this clone. The rearrangement uses TRBV7-2 and TRBJ1-4, with D maybe TRBD1 (5 bases). This CDR3 has 14 residues. The V gene lost 5 bases and the J gene lost 8 bases, with 15 bases spanning the gap. CDR1 is SGHTA and CDR2 is FQGNSA in the germline V gene. The CDR3 is CASSPHRLTEKLFF. The CDR3 DNA is TGTGCCAGCAGCCCACACAGGCTCACGGAAAAACTGTTTTTT.

The rearrangement joins TRBV5-8 to TRBJ2-7, with TRBD1 matching over 8 bases. The CDR3 has 14 residues. Looked up from germline, CDR1 is SGHTS and CDR2 is YDEGEE. The J segment lost 2 bases and the V segment lost 6 bases, leaving 7 bases of the junction unmatched. The DNA of the CDR3 is TGTGCCAGCAACCACAGGGGGAAACCCTACGAGCAGTACTTC. This encodes CASNHRGKPYEQYF.

This rearrangement joins TRBV6-5 to TRBJ1-1, with unresolved D. The CDR3 is 15 residues long. Deletions cut 2 bases from V and 2 bases from J, with 12 bases between. Germline loops: CDR1 MNHEY, CDR2 SVGAGI. CDR3 DNA: TGTGCCAGCAGTTACGGTGGACGGGATAACACTGAAGCTTTCTTT. Its translation: CASSYGGRDNTEAFF.

This chain uses TRBV6-1 with TRBJ1-1; 8 nucleotides align to TRBD1. The CDR3 is made up of 12 amino acids. CDR1 is MNHNS and CDR2 is SASEGT in the germline V gene. Trimming at V came to 4 bases and at J to 10 bases, leaving 5 bases not matched to a gene. CDR3 nucleotides: TGTGCCAGCAGTGCACCGACAGGGGTAGCTTTCTTT. Translating it yields CASSAPTGVAFF.

This chain links TRBV11-2 with TRBJ1-1, with D perhaps matching TRBD1 (5 bases). Trimming shortened V by 1 base and J by 6 bases, and 9 bases separated the two germline ends. Germline CDR1 is SGHAT and CDR2 is FQNNGV. This CDR3 contains 13 residues. The CDR3: CASSLAEGPEAFF. The CDR3 coding sequence is TGTGCCAGCAGCTTAGCGGAGGGACCTGAAGCTTTCTTT.

The J gene is TRBJ2-6, the V gene TRBV4-3; 7 bases match TRBD2. V was clipped by 0 bases and J by 2 bases; unmatched bases: 19. Germline-derived CDR1 and CDR2 are LGHNA and YSLEER. CDR3 length: 22 amino acids. The chain's CDR3 is CASSQDLLSGGGGHPGANVLTF. The CDR3 DNA reads as TGCGCCAGCAGCCAAGATCTCCTCTCTGGGGGGGGAGGCCATCCTGGGGCCAACGTCCTGACTTTC.

J is TRBJ1-3 and V is TRBV27; D is possibly TRBD1 (5 bases). The CDR3 is made up of 12 amino acids. CDR1 is MNHEY, CDR2 SMNVEV, per germline (reference sequence). In DNA form, the CDR3 reads TGTGGATCCGGGACTGCTGGAAACACCATATATTTT. Protein product: CGSGTAGNTIYF.

The J gene is TRBJ1-1, the V gene TRBV4-1; the match to TRBD1 covers 7 bases. The germline V gene has CDR1 MGHRA and CDR2 YSYEKL. This CDR3 is 17 amino acids long. Germline trimming cut 1 base from V and 9 bases from J; bases unmatched to any gene: 17. CDR3 loop: CASSQGAARGNSMKAFF. CDR3 bases: TGCGCCAGCAGCCAAGGGGCCGCCAGGGGGAATAGTATGAAAGCTTTCTTT.

This clone was observed a handful of times. CDR3 region: CASSIFGQGAYGYTF. CDR3 coding DNA: TGTGCCAGTAGTATATTCGGACAGGGGGCTTATGGCTACACCTTC. The gene calls are TRBV19 and TRBJ1-2, with 11 nucleotides matching TRBD1. Germline V gene data show CDR1 as LNHDA and CDR2 as SQIVND (reference sequence). V dropped 2 bases and J dropped 5; count of bases not matched to a gene: 4. This CDR3 has 15 residues.

This chain uses TRBV15 with TRBJ1-3; D gene ambiguous. There are 16 residues in the CDR3. Germline lookup yields CDR1 LNHNV and CDR2 YYDKDF (reference sequence). The V and J ends lost 0 bases and 0 bases respectively, with 9 bases between them. The CDR3 loop is CATSRDQAFSGNTIYF. In nucleotides, the CDR3 is TGTGCCACCAGCAGAGATCAGGCTTTCTCTGGAAACACCATATATTTT. Supplemented by reference TRBV15 and TRBJ1-3, the full variable domain reads DAMVIQNPRYQVTQFGKPVTLSCSQTLNHNVMYWYQQKSSQAPKLLFHYYDKDFNNEADTPDNFQSRRPNTSFCFLDIRSPGLGDTAMYLCATSRDQAFSGNTIYFGEGSWLTVV.

The J gene is TRBJ2-7, the V gene TRBV28, with D possibly being TRBD1 (6 bases). The CDR3 length is 14 residues. Per the germline V gene, CDR1 is MDHEN and CDR2 is SYDVKM. V lost 3 bases, J lost 5 bases, and 14 bases lay in between. The CDR3 reads CASSFQGLRDEQYF. The CDR3 DNA sequence: TGTGCCAGCAGTTTTCAGGGGCTGCGAGACGAGCAGTACTTC.

This clone was recorded once. The rearrangement uses TRBV7-3 and TRBJ2-5; TRBD1 is a possible D gene (6 bases). V gave up 2 bases and J gave up 2 bases, with 9 bases separating them. This CDR3 comprises 14 residues. Germline-derived CDR1 and CDR2 are SGHTA and FQGTGA. CDR3 sequence (DNA): TGTGCCAGCAGCTTATCAGGGGCACAAGAGACCCAGTACTTC. It specifies CASSLSGAQETQYF.

V and J are TRBV6-4 and TRBJ2-3; 13 positions agree with TRBD2. The V gene end was trimmed by 8 bases and the J gene end by 2 bases; junction bases not matched to a gene: 7. Germline V gene lookup returns CDR1 MRHNA and CDR2 SNTAGT. CDR3 length: 16 residues. In nucleotides, the CDR3 is TGTGCCAGCCGCAGACTAGCGGGGGGTTCCACAGATACGCAGTATTTT. Protein: CASRRLAGGSTDTQYF.

CDR3 region: CASTTGMNSGNTIYF. The CDR3 nucleotides are TGTGCCAGCACCACGGGGATGAACTCTGGAAACACCATATATTTT. The V gene is TRBV28, the J gene TRBJ1-3; unclear D gene. Germline-derived CDR1 and CDR2 are MDHEN and SYDVKM. This CDR3 is 15 amino acids long. V shed 7 bases and J shed 0 bases, with 13 bases lying between them.

The CDR3 DNA sequence: TGTGCCATCAGTGTAAGAACAGCCTCTGGAAACACCATATATTTT. Its protein product is CAISVRTASGNTIYF. The rearrangement uses TRBV10-3 and TRBJ1-3; D remains ambiguous. This CDR3 contains 15 residues. Per germline, CDR1 ENHRY and CDR2 SYGVKD. The V gene lost 4 bases and the J gene lost 0 bases, with 10 bases spanning the gap.

The chain combines TRBV7-2 with TRBJ1-2; TRBD1 agrees at 11 bases. Germline CDR1 and CDR2: SGHTA and FQGNSA. V was pared by 5 bases and J by 5 bases, with 13 bases of the junction left unmatched. The CDR3 length is 17 residues. In DNA form, the CDR3 reads TGTGCCAGCAGCCCCTCTCCCGGACAGGGGGCCCCTTATGGCTACACCTTC. It encodes CASSPSPGQGAPYGYTF.

J is TRBJ2-7 and V is TRBV5-8, with 8 bases fitting TRBD1. This CDR3 region has 14 residues. The V and J ends lost 4 bases and 2 bases, in that order; junction bases with no gene match: 5. Germline V gives CDR1 SGHTS, CDR2 YDEGEE. The CDR3 loop reads CASSPRTGPYEQYF. Written as DNA, the CDR3 is TGTGCCAGCAGCCCCAGGACAGGGCCCTACGAGCAGTACTTC. Full variable domain (outside the CDR3, taken from reference TRBV5-8 and TRBJ2-7): EAGVTQSPTHLIKTRGQQATLRCSPISGHTSVYWYQQALGLGLQFLLWYDEGEERNRGNFPPRFSGRQFPNYSSELNVNALELEDSALYLCASSPRTGPYEQYFGPGTRLTVT.

This rearrangement joins TRBV7-9 to TRBJ1-4; D is unclear. The CDR3 sequence is 15 residues long. Germline CDR1 reads SEHNR; CDR2 reads FQNEAQ (reference sequence). Trimming stripped 2 bases from V and 3 bases from J, with 10 bases between. The CDR3 DNA is TGTGCCAGCAGCTTAAACGTGAGGCCTAATGAAAAACTGTTTTTT. Its protein is CASSLNVRPNEKLFF.

This chain joins TRBV11-2 and TRBJ1-6; D is unresolved. The CDR3 is made up of 17 amino acids. The V end was cut by 0 bases, the J end by 0 bases, with 9 bases between. Looked up from germline, CDR1 is SGHAT and CDR2 is FQNNGV. The CDR3 DNA sequence: TGTGCCAGCAGCTTAGAGAGGGTGGGCTCCTATAATTCACCCCTCCACTTT. It codes for CASSLERVGSYNSPLHF.

The V and J genes are TRBV29-1 and TRBJ2-7, with 7 bases matching TRBD2. V lost 6 bases to trimming and J lost 3 bases; unmatched junction nucleotides: 8. The CDR3 consists of 13 residues. Germline V CDR1 and CDR2: SQVTM, ANQGSEA. The CDR3 region has the DNA TGCAGCGTGGCTCTCAGGACTAGCTACGAGCAGTACTTC. Protein: CSVALRTSYEQYF.